This TCR beta chain was recovered during a study of blood T cells in healthy people across ages. Per germline, CDR1 SNHLY and CDR2 FYNNEI. The CDR3 is 15 residues long. The V end was cut by 2 bases, the J end by 7 bases, with 12 bases between. Alongside a J-beta primer mix, a sample-barcoded 5' primer served in a second PCR lasting about 7 to 11 cycles. MiXCR, run by TCRdb on the 5' RACE reads, gives a single entry per CDR3 protein. The table has around 820,000 distinct CDR3 sequences, around 25% seen once; the top ten hold under 4.5%. A word on this clonotype: Antigen unknown.

Overall study findings and caveats: The study regarded diversity estimates from one million T cells as underestimates.

These data were also filed under a second study, of T cells of mothers and their children.

Sequencing was done on a sample of blood. This TCR came from a boy between 10 and 17 years old in good health. The V gene is TRBV2, the J gene TRBJ1-6; D remains unclear. CDR3 in amino acids: CASSENGNQNSPLHF. The DNA for the CDR3 is TGTGCCAGCAGTGAAAACGGGAACCAAAATTCACCCCTCCACTTT.